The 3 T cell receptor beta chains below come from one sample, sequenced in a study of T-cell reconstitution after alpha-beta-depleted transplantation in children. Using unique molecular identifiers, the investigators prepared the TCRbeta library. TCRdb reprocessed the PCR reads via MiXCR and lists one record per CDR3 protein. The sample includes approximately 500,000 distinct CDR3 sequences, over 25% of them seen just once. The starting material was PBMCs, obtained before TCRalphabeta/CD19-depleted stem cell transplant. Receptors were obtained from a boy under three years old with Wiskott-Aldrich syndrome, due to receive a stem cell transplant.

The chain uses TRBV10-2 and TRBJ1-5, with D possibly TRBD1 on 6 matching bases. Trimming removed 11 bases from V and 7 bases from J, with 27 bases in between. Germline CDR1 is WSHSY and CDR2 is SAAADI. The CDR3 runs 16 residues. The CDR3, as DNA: TGCGCCTCAGGGGTGGGGGGCGACGCAGTCCGGCAGCCCCAGCATTTT. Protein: CASGVGGDAVRQPQHF.

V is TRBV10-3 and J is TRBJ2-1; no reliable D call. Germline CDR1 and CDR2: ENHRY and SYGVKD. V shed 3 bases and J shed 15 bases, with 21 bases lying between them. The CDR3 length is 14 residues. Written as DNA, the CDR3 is TGTGCCATCAGTGAAAATTATGAGGACGGCCGCTCGTTCTTC. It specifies CAISENYEDGRSFF.

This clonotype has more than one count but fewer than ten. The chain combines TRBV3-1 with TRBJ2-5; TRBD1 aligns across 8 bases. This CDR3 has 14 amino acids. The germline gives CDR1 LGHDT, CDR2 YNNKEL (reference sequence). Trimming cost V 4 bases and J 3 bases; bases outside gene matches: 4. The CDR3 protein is CASSRTTGEETQYF. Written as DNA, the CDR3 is TGTGCCAGCAGCCGAACGACAGGGGAAGAGACCCAGTACTTC.